These T cell receptor beta chains were read from a single sample in a study of cytomegalovirus exposure and HLA in healthy donors. Assay: immunoSEQ multiplex PCR; the TCRdb copy retains only in-frame clones and omits some. The sample contains under 250,000 clones, roughly 85% of which appear only once. The sequenced sample consisted of PBMCs. Receptors originate from a girl aged 2 to 9 in good health and CMV-seronegative. Both conserved end residues are part of each CDR3. A D gene is named only where the DNA matches it firmly. Clone size is shown for a subset of rows, as once, few, many or a class of expanded clone.

j_call v_call clone_size d_call cdr3_nt cdr3_aa
TRBJ2-3 TRBV5-8 NA NA TGTGCCAGCAGCTTTAGACGGCTAGTGGAAGATACGCAGTATTTT CASSFRRLVEDTQYF
TRBJ2-1 TRBV4-1 NA TRBD2 TGCGCCAGCAGCCAAGATCACCGGACTAGCGGGCTTTCCTACAATGAGCAGTTCTTC CASSQDHRTSGLSYNEQFF
TRBJ1-1 TRBV5-8 NA NA TGTGCCAGCAGCGGAGGGCGGGTATTTAACACTGAAGCTTTCTTT CASSGGRVFNTEAFF
TRBJ2-5 TRBV15 NA TRBD2 TGTGCCACCAGCAACGACAGGCGGGGGGGCCGAGAGACCCAGTACTTC CATSNDRRGGRETQYF
TRBJ2-7 TRBV30 few NA TGTGCCTGGAGTGGGTCCGGGTTCTACGAGCAGTACTTC CAWSGSGFYEQYF
TRBJ1-4 TRBV6-5 few NA TGTGCCAGCAGTTACTCGACGGGGATTGGGGAAAAACTGTTTTTT CASSYSTGIGEKLFF
TRBJ2-3 TRBV7-9 NA NA TGTGCCAGCAGCTTAGGCGTCCAGGGGAGTGGGCACACAGATACGCAGTATTTT CASSLGVQGSGHTDTQYF
TRBJ2-3 TRBV11-2 NA TRBD1 TGTGCCAGCAGCTTAGAAGGGGGCGTATTAACAGATACGCAGTATTTT CASSLEGGVLTDTQYF
TRBJ2-7 TRBV7-6 NA NA TGTGCCAGCACTCGAACCCCTCGACAGTTTTGCGAGCAGTACTTC CASTRTPRQFCEQYF
TRBJ2-1 TRBV5-6 NA TRBD1 TGTGCCAGCAGCTTGACCCCCGGGACAGGGCCCTACAATGAGCAGTTCTTC CASSLTPGTGPYNEQFF
TRBJ2-3 TRBV10-3 NA NA TGTGCCATCAGTCCCCGGTCGCCTAGCACAGATACGCAGTATTTT CAISPRSPSTDTQYF
TRBJ1-2 TRBV2 NA TRBD1 TGTGCCAGCAGTAGACAGGGTAGCGGCTACACCTTC CASSRQGSGYTF
TRBJ2-5 TRBV20-1 NA NA TGCAGTGCTAGCGGAGAGACCCAGTACTTC CSASGETQYF
TRBJ1-4 TRBV13 NA TRBD1 TGTGCCAGCAGCTCCGGGACAGGGCTCAAAAAACTGTTTTTT CASSSGTGLKKLFF
TRBJ2-7 TRBV21-1 NA NA TGTGCCAGCAGCAAAGCAAACAGGGACCCCTACGAGCAGTACTTC CASSKANRDPYEQYF
TRBJ2-3 TRBV4-2 NA TRBD2 TGTGCCAGCAGCCAAGATCAGCGGGGGGGGGCCGGGGATACGCAGTATTTT CASSQDQRGGAGDTQYF
TRBJ1-1 TRBV5-1 NA NA TGCGCCAGCAGCTTGAGCACAGGGAAGAACACTGAAGCTTTCTTT CASSLSTGKNTEAFF
TRBJ2-4 TRBV11-2 NA TRBD1 TGTGCCAGCAGCTTAGCCCCCGGACAGGGGCGGAAAAACATTCAGTACTTC CASSLAPGQGRKNIQYF
TRBJ2-3 TRBV5-1 NA TRBD2 TGCGCCAGCAGCCTTCGGACTAGCGGGGGCATAGTGGATACGCAGTATTTT CASSLRTSGGIVDTQYF
TRBJ1-4 TRBV5-1 NA TRBD1 TGCGCCAGCAGCTTGGAACAGGGGGGCGAAAAACTGTTTTTT CASSLEQGGEKLFF
TRBJ2-1 TRBV6-5 NA TRBD1 TGTGCCAGCAGCCGTGACAGGGCGGATTACAATGAGCAGTTCTTC CASSRDRADYNEQFF
TRBJ2-7 TRBV4-1 NA NA TGCGCCAGCAGCCAAGAGGGAGGTAAGCACTACGAGCAGTACTTC CASSQEGGKHYEQYF
TRBJ1-2 TRBV6-1 NA NA TGTGCCAGTGCGTCCGAGACGGGCTATGGCTACACCTTC CASASETGYGYTF
TRBJ2-7 TRBV6-1 NA NA TGTGCCAGCAGTGAAGCGCGGGGCCAGGGTGAGACCCCTGGAGCTTACGAGCAGTACTTC CASSEARGQGETPGAYEQYF
TRBJ2-3 TRBV19 NA NA TGTGCCAGTAGTCTCCTCCCCGGAGATACGCAGTATTTT CASSLLPGDTQYF
TRBJ2-1 TRBV6-1 NA TRBD1 TGTGCCAGCAGTGAGGACAGGACCTACAATGAGCAGTTCTTC CASSEDRTYNEQFF
TRBJ2-1 TRBV6-5 once TRBD2 TGTGCCAGCAGTTACTCTGGCGGGAGATACAATGAGCAGTTCTTC CASSYSGGRYNEQFF
TRBJ2-5 TRBV5-1 NA TRBD2 TGCGCCAGCAGCTTGTGGTCAGGACTAGCGATCCAAGAGACCCAGTACTTC CASSLWSGLAIQETQYF
TRBJ1-2 TRBV5-6 NA TRBD1 TGTGCCAGCAGCTTGTTGGGACAGGTACTCTATGGCTACACCTTC CASSLLGQVLYGYTF
TRBJ2-7 TRBV2 NA TRBD1 TGTGCCAGCAGTCGACAGGGCTACGAGCAGTACTTC CASSRQGYEQYF